This TCR beta chain was recorded in a study of sequential checkpoint blockade in melanoma. Only in-frame clones appear in the TCRdb table, and some are missing; sequencing was by immunoSEQ multiplex PCR. The sample gives 8,000 or so clones, just under 65% of which show up once; 50% is in the top ten. This clone was seen once. The treatment denotes: randomized to nivolumab then ipilimumab (arm A) or the reverse (arm B). Patients had received no earlier DNA-damaging chemotherapy. Germline V gives CDR1 SEHNR, CDR2 FQNEAQ (reference sequence). V lost 4 bases to trimming and J lost 4 bases, with 13 bases between them. CDR3 length equals 14 residues.

This specimen was CD8+ T cells sorted from blood (inferred from file names), taken from a patient given nivolumab and ipilimumab in sequence. The sequence was obtained from a human patient with melanoma. Some clones in this sample may be carry-over from other donors' samples. The chain joins TRBV7-9 to TRBJ1-1; D unclear. The CDR3, as DNA: TGTGCCAGCAGCTCCCGGGATCTTGGCACTGAAGCTTTCTTT. It yields the protein CASSSRDLGTEAFF. Full variable domain (rest looked up from reference TRBV7-9 and TRBJ1-1): DTGVSQNPRHKITKRGQNVTFRCDPISEHNRLYWYRQTLGQGPEFLTYFQNEAQLEKSRLLSDRFSAERPKGSFSTLEIQRTEQGDSAMYLCASSSRDLGTEAFFGQGTRLTVV.